These T cell receptor beta chains were read from a single sample in a study of blood T cell repertoires in COVID-19. Assay used: immunoSEQ multiplex PCR; TCRdb lists only in-frame clones, some missing. The sample consists of 85,000 to 130,000 clones, 80% to 95% of them appearing once. The sequenced material came from peripheral blood. These receptors came from a man aged 60 to 69 with acute or convalescent COVID-19. Both conserved end residues are part of each CDR3. A D gene is named only where the DNA matches it firmly. Part of the rows lack a size; the others show once, few, many or a class for expanded clones.

clone_size j_call v_call d_call cdr3_nt cdr3_aa
once TRBJ1-6 TRBV18 TRBD1 TGTGCCAGCTCACCACGGCGATTAACAGGGGATTTTGGAAATTCACCCCTCCACTTT CASSPRRLTGDFGNSPLHF
- TRBJ1-6 TRBV7-9 - TGTGCCAGCAGCTCTCAGGGGAATGATTCACCCCTCCACTTT CASSSQGNDSPLHF
- TRBJ2-3 TRBV10-1 - TGCGCCAGCAGCGAACCGGGGGATACGCAGTATTTT CASSEPGDTQYF
- TRBJ2-2 TRBV7-6 - TGTGCCAGCAGCTTATTCCAGGGGTTCGAGACCGGGGAGCTGTTTTTT CASSLFQGFETGELFF
- TRBJ2-2 TRBV3-1/TRBV3-2 TRBD2 TGTGCCAGCAGCATCGGGACTAGCGGGAGTGTAACCGGGGAGCTGTTTTTT CASSIGTSGSVTGELFF
once TRBJ2-1 TRBV12-5 TRBD1 TGTGCTAGTGGTTTGGTACTAGGGCAGGGGGCTCGCAATGAGCAGTTCTTC CASGLVLGQGARNEQFF
- TRBJ1-2 TRBV27 - TGTGCCAGCAGTCCCAATCCCGGGTCCTTCTATGGCTACACCTTC CASSPNPGSFYGYTF
- TRBJ1-6 TRBV27 - TGTGCCAGCATCCCATCGGGAAAGAATTCACCCCTCCACTTT CASIPSGKNSPLHF
once TRBJ1-2 TRBV18 TRBD1 TGTGCCAGCTCACCCTTGGACAGGAGAGACTATGGCTACACCTTC CASSPLDRRDYGYTF
- TRBJ1-2 TRBV5-6 - TGTGCCAGCAGCTTGGGCTCCACGGTGGATGGCTACACCTTC CASSLGSTVDGYTF
- TRBJ2-2 TRBV28 - TGTGCCAGCAGTTTAGTCACAGTAGGCACCGGGGAGCTGTTTTTT CASSLVTVGTGELFF
once TRBJ2-5 TRBV3-1/TRBV3-2 - TGTGCCAGCAGCCAAGTACAGCCAGGCCTAATGGTAGAGACCCAGTACTTC CASSQVQPGLMVETQYF
- TRBJ1-5 TRBV30 - TGTGCCTGGAGCACAGGTTTCGGCAATCAGCCCCAGCATTTT CAWSTGFGNQPQHF
- TRBJ2-2 TRBV19 - TGTGCCAGTACCCAACCCAGAGGCACCGGGGAGCTGTTTTTT CASTQPRGTGELFF
- TRBJ1-1 TRBV10-3 TRBD1 TGTGCCATCGGAAAGACAGGGGGATTGAACACTGAAGCTTTCTTT CAIGKTGGLNTEAFF
- TRBJ1-5 TRBV19 - TGTGCCAGTAGTATAGGGCAGGGTAAGGTCCAGCCCCAGCATTTT CASSIGQGKVQPQHF
- TRBJ1-1 TRBV30 TRBD1 TGTGCCTGGAGTAGGACAGGAGATACGGTGAACACTGAAGCTTTCTTT CAWSRTGDTVNTEAFF
- TRBJ2-1 TRBV5-4 TRBD2 TGTGCCAGCAGCTTGGAAGGTAGCGGGAGTGGCAATGAGCAGTTCTTC CASSLEGSGSGNEQFF
- TRBJ2-3 TRBV6-4 - TGTGCCAGCAGTGATTCGGCAGATACGCAGTATTTT CASSDSADTQYF
- TRBJ1-2 TRBV12-5 TRBD1 TGTGCTAGTGGTAAACTCTTGATGGGACAGCGTCCTAATGGCTATGGCTACACCTTC CASGKLLMGQRPNGYGYTF
- TRBJ2-4 TRBV19 - TGTGCCAGTAGTATAGGGGGGACTCTAGCCAAAAACATTCAGTACTTC CASSIGGTLAKNIQYF
- TRBJ2-3 TRBV18 - TGTGCCAGCTCCCTTAACACAGATACGCAGTATTTT CASSLNTDTQYF
- TRBJ2-7 TRBV30 - TGTGCCTGGAGACTGGGAGGGGGGAACGAGCAGTACTTC CAWRLGGGNEQYF
- TRBJ1-3 TRBV15 - TGTGCCACCAGCTTAAGGGGGTTCGGAAACACCATATATTTT CATSLRGFGNTIYF
- TRBJ1-5 TRBV19 TRBD1 TGTGCCAGTAGCGCGGGACAGAGCAATCAGCCCCAGCATTTT CASSAGQSNQPQHF
- TRBJ2-7 TRBV18 - TGTGCCAGCTCACCAGAGGCTAGCCGGAGCTACGAGCAGTACTTC CASSPEASRSYEQYF
- TRBJ2-4 TRBV30 - TGTGCCTGGAGTCCCGAGGTAGCCAAAAACATTCAGTACTTC CAWSPEVAKNIQYF
- TRBJ1-4 TRBV9 TRBD1 TGTGCCAGCAGCCTAGGGGTGGCGGGACAGGGTAATGAAAAACTGTTTTTT CASSLGVAGQGNEKLFF
- TRBJ1-2 TRBV5-8 TRBD1 TGTGCCAGCAGCTTGAACAGGGGGAATGGCTACACCTTC CASSLNRGNGYTF
- TRBJ2-3 TRBV10-3 TRBD1 TGTGCCATCAGTGAGGAGACAGGGGCCACAGATACGCAGTATTTT CAISEETGATDTQYF